This is a list of T cell receptor beta chains from one sample in a study of response to subunit inactivated influenza vaccine. TCRdb itself ran the RT-PCR reads through MiXCR, one entry per CDR3 protein. The sample includes hundreds of thousands of distinct CDR3 sequences, 12% to 15% of them seen just once. The material was PBMCs from blood, obtained 14 days before vaccination. The source of these receptors is a man aged 45-65 years who received an inactivated influenza vaccine. Each CDR3 is given with its conserved first and last residue. The order of the fields is clone size, J gene, V gene, D gene, CDR3 DNA, CDR3 protein. D genes are given only for firm matches. Rows may omit the clone size; those that give it use once, few, many or a size class.

clone size: many; J gene: TRBJ1-2; V gene: TRBV20-1; D gene: TRBD1; CDR3 DNA: TGCAGACCTACCACAGGGGTCGGTGGCTACACCTTC; CDR3 protein: CRPTTGVGGYTF
clone size: many; J gene: TRBJ2-1; V gene: TRBV7-2; D gene: -; CDR3 DNA: TGTGCCAGCAGCTCCCGGACCACCGGGTCCTACAATGAGCAGTTCTTC; CDR3 protein: CASSSRTTGSYNEQFF
clone size: -; J gene: TRBJ1-3; V gene: TRBV27; D gene: -; CDR3 DNA: TGTGCCAGCGGTGACAGGTTCTCTGGAAACACCATATATTTT; CDR3 protein: CASGDRFSGNTIYF
clone size: few; J gene: TRBJ2-7; V gene: TRBV29-1; D gene: -; CDR3 DNA: TGCAGCGTTGGTGCTGGCCCCGCCTACGAGCAGTACTTC; CDR3 protein: CSVGAGPAYEQYF
clone size: -; J gene: TRBJ1-2; V gene: TRBV18; D gene: -; CDR3 DNA: TGTGCCAGCTCACCAATTTCAGACGCTAACTATGGCTACACCTTC; CDR3 protein: CASSPISDANYGYTF
clone size: many; J gene: TRBJ2-7; V gene: TRBV20-1; D gene: -; CDR3 DNA: TGCAGTGCTAGAGATCTTGTGGGGGTAACGACCTACGAGCAGTACTTC; CDR3 protein: CSARDLVGVTTYEQYF
clone size: -; J gene: TRBJ1-2; V gene: TRBV7-2; D gene: TRBD1; CDR3 DNA: TGTGCCAGCAGCTTAGGAGGGGGCGCGCCAGGCTACACCTTC; CDR3 protein: CASSLGGGAPGYTF
clone size: -; J gene: TRBJ1-2; V gene: TRBV25-1; D gene: -; CDR3 DNA: TGTGCCAGCAGTGATTATCCGGGGGGCGAGGGCTATGGCTACACCTTC; CDR3 protein: CASSDYPGGEGYGYTF
clone size: few; J gene: TRBJ2-3; V gene: TRBV28; D gene: -; CDR3 DNA: TGTGCCAGCAGTTTAGGAGAACCCACAGATACGCAGTATTTT; CDR3 protein: CASSLGEPTDTQYF
clone size: -; J gene: TRBJ2-7; V gene: TRBV6-1; D gene: -; CDR3 DNA: TGTGCCAGCAGAAAAGCCGGGACTGGATACGAGCAGTACTTC; CDR3 protein: CASRKAGTGYEQYF
clone size: many; J gene: TRBJ2-1; V gene: TRBV19; D gene: -; CDR3 DNA: TGTGCCAGTATGGACCCACTTCTGAGGAATGAGCAGTTCTTC; CDR3 protein: CASMDPLLRNEQFF
clone size: -; J gene: TRBJ1-2; V gene: TRBV7-9; D gene: -; CDR3 DNA: TGTGCCAGCAGCTTAGGCCCCCTAGACGGGACAAATGGCTACACCTTC; CDR3 protein: CASSLGPLDGTNGYTF
clone size: -; J gene: TRBJ1-5; V gene: TRBV7-8; D gene: TRBD1; CDR3 DNA: TGTGCTAGCAGCTTAGCATCTTACGGGACAGGGAACAATCAGCCCCAGCATTTT; CDR3 protein: CASSLASYGTGNNQPQHF
clone size: -; J gene: TRBJ2-3; V gene: TRBV5-4; D gene: -; CDR3 DNA: TGTGCCAGCAACCCCTCGGCAGGGACGAATACGCAGTATTTT; CDR3 protein: CASNPSAGTNTQYF
clone size: -; J gene: TRBJ1-5; V gene: TRBV18; D gene: -; CDR3 DNA: TGTGCCAGCTCACCTTCGAGCCCCAATAGCAATCAGCCCCAGCATTTT; CDR3 protein: CASSPSSPNSNQPQHF
clone size: -; J gene: TRBJ2-2; V gene: TRBV27; D gene: TRBD2; CDR3 DNA: TGTGCCAGCAGACTCAGCGGGGCAACGTGGACCGGGGAGCTGTTTTTT; CDR3 protein: CASRLSGATWTGELFF
clone size: few; J gene: TRBJ1-2; V gene: TRBV20-1; D gene: -; CDR3 DNA: TGCAGTGCTTCACCTCGGGGGGCGCGAGGCTACACCTTC; CDR3 protein: CSASPRGARGYTF
clone size: few; J gene: TRBJ2-2; V gene: TRBV6-5; D gene: -; CDR3 DNA: TGTGCCAGCAGTTACGTGGGAGGACCCGGCGGGGAGCTGTTTTTT; CDR3 protein: CASSYVGGPGGELFF
clone size: -; J gene: TRBJ1-6; V gene: TRBV20-1; D gene: TRBD1; CDR3 DNA: TGCAGTGCTCACCAGACAGGGGTGAATAATTCACCCCTCCACTTT; CDR3 protein: CSAHQTGVNNSPLHF
clone size: many; J gene: TRBJ2-5; V gene: TRBV12-3/TRBV12-4; D gene: TRBD1; CDR3 DNA: TGTGCCAGCAGTTACGACAGGGTACAGACCCAGTACTTC; CDR3 protein: CASSYDRVQTQYF
clone size: -; J gene: TRBJ2-3; V gene: TRBV4-3; D gene: -; CDR3 DNA: TGCGCCAGCAGCCAAGGTAGTAGGTGGAACCTAAGAAGCACAGATACGCAGTATTTT; CDR3 protein: CASSQGSRWNLRSTDTQYF
clone size: many; J gene: TRBJ2-1; V gene: TRBV27; D gene: TRBD2; CDR3 DNA: TGTGCCAGCAGTTTATCGAAGAGCGGGAGGGCAGCCGAGCAGTTCTTC; CDR3 protein: CASSLSKSGRAAEQFF
clone size: few; J gene: TRBJ1-2; V gene: TRBV24-1; D gene: TRBD1; CDR3 DNA: TGTGCCACCAGCGGACAGGGTAACTATGGCTACACCTTC; CDR3 protein: CATSGQGNYGYTF
clone size: -; J gene: TRBJ2-5; V gene: TRBV4-3; D gene: -; CDR3 DNA: TGCGCCAGCAGCCAAGGCTCCCCGAGACCCCAAGAGACCCAGTACTTC; CDR3 protein: CASSQGSPRPQETQYF
clone size: -; J gene: TRBJ1-2; V gene: TRBV6-2/TRBV6-3; D gene: -; CDR3 DNA: TGTGCCAGCAGTTACGGTCCTGAGTTTAACTATGGCTACACCTTC; CDR3 protein: CASSYGPEFNYGYTF
clone size: few; J gene: TRBJ1-2; V gene: TRBV4-3; D gene: TRBD1; CDR3 DNA: TGCGCCAGCAGCCCAACCTCAGGGGGTGGCTACACCTTC; CDR3 protein: CASSPTSGGGYTF
clone size: -; J gene: TRBJ2-7; V gene: TRBV7-2; D gene: -; CDR3 DNA: TGTGCCAGCAGCCCCGGTGCGAGCGACGAGCAGTACTTC; CDR3 protein: CASSPGASDEQYF
clone size: few; J gene: TRBJ1-1; V gene: TRBV30; D gene: -; CDR3 DNA: TGTGCCTGGAGTGTATCTGTGAACACTGAAGCTTTCTTT; CDR3 protein: CAWSVSVNTEAFF
clone size: few; J gene: TRBJ2-1; V gene: TRBV6-2/TRBV6-3; D gene: -; CDR3 DNA: TGTGCCAGCAGTTACTCGCCCCCCCCCAATGAGCAGTTCTTC; CDR3 protein: CASSYSPPPNEQFF
clone size: many; J gene: TRBJ2-7; V gene: TRBV5-1; D gene: -; CDR3 DNA: TGCGCCAGCAGCTCTCAGGGACCGTACGAGCAGTACTTC; CDR3 protein: CASSSQGPYEQYF
clone size: many; J gene: TRBJ2-5; V gene: TRBV29-1; D gene: -; CDR3 DNA: TGCAGCGTTGACGAAGGGGGGTTTGAGACCCAGTACTTC; CDR3 protein: CSVDEGGFETQYF
clone size: -; J gene: TRBJ2-7; V gene: TRBV10-3; D gene: -; CDR3 DNA: TGTGCCATCAGTGAGAGTCTAGCCATCCTATACGAGCAGTACTTC; CDR3 protein: CAISESLAILYEQYF
clone size: few; J gene: TRBJ2-7; V gene: TRBV29-1; D gene: -; CDR3 DNA: TGCAGCGTTGAAGTCCCCTCTACCTACGAGCAGTACTTC; CDR3 protein: CSVEVPSTYEQYF
clone size: few; J gene: TRBJ2-2; V gene: TRBV7-9; D gene: TRBD2; CDR3 DNA: TGTGCCAGCAGCCGACTAGCGGGAGATTACACCGGGGAGCTGTTTTTT; CDR3 protein: CASSRLAGDYTGELFF
clone size: -; J gene: TRBJ1-5; V gene: TRBV12-3/TRBV12-4; D gene: TRBD1; CDR3 DNA: TGTGCCAGCAGTTCCCGACAGGGTGGAGGGCCCCAGCATTTT; CDR3 protein: CASSSRQGGGPQHF
clone size: many; J gene: TRBJ2-1; V gene: TRBV29-1; D gene: -; CDR3 DNA: TGCAGCGTCCTAAAGGGTGGAATCAATGAGCAGTTCTTC; CDR3 protein: CSVLKGGINEQFF
clone size: few; J gene: TRBJ2-5; V gene: TRBV7-8; D gene: -; CDR3 DNA: TGTGCCAGCAGCTTAGAAGGGGGAGAGGAGACCCAGTACTTC; CDR3 protein: CASSLEGGEETQYF
clone size: few; J gene: TRBJ2-7; V gene: TRBV20-1; D gene: TRBD1; CDR3 DNA: TGCAGTGCTAGAGTGACAGGGAATCCATACGAGCAGTACTTC; CDR3 protein: CSARVTGNPYEQYF
clone size: few; J gene: TRBJ2-7; V gene: TRBV18; D gene: -; CDR3 DNA: TGTGCCAGCTCACCCTCCGTAACTACCTACGAGCAGTACTTC; CDR3 protein: CASSPSVTTYEQYF
clone size: -; J gene: TRBJ2-1; V gene: TRBV4-3; D gene: -; CDR3 DNA: TGCGCCAGCAGCCAAGATTGGGGACTCGAGCAGTTCTTC; CDR3 protein: CASSQDWGLEQFF
clone size: few; J gene: TRBJ2-2; V gene: TRBV12-3/TRBV12-4; D gene: -; CDR3 DNA: TGTGCCAGCAGTTTAGAAATGAACACCGGGGAGCTGTTTTTT; CDR3 protein: CASSLEMNTGELFF
clone size: many; J gene: TRBJ1-4; V gene: TRBV6-1; D gene: -; CDR3 DNA: TGTGCCAGCAGTGATCCGGCCACGAAAGGGGAAAAACTGTTTTTT; CDR3 protein: CASSDPATKGEKLFF
clone size: many; J gene: TRBJ1-2; V gene: TRBV7-9; D gene: TRBD1; CDR3 DNA: TGTGCCAGCAGCGCGACAGGGAGCTATGGCTACACCTTC; CDR3 protein: CASSATGSYGYTF
clone size: few; J gene: TRBJ2-1; V gene: TRBV10-1; D gene: TRBD2; CDR3 DNA: TGCGCCAGCAGTGAGTCGAACTACCCGGGGGGTGAGCAGTTCTTC; CDR3 protein: CASSESNYPGGEQFF
clone size: many; J gene: TRBJ1-5; V gene: TRBV5-4; D gene: TRBD1; CDR3 DNA: TGTGCCAGCAGCCCAGGACAGGACCGGGAGCCCCAGCATTTT; CDR3 protein: CASSPGQDREPQHF
clone size: few; J gene: TRBJ2-3; V gene: TRBV5-1; D gene: -; CDR3 DNA: TGCGCCAGCAGCAGGGGAGGATCCGGAGATACGCAGTATTTT; CDR3 protein: CASSRGGSGDTQYF
clone size: many; J gene: TRBJ1-2; V gene: TRBV12-3/TRBV12-4; D gene: -; CDR3 DNA: TGTGCCAGCAGTCGACAGTTATATGGCTACACCTTC; CDR3 protein: CASSRQLYGYTF
clone size: once; J gene: TRBJ2-7; V gene: TRBV20-1; D gene: -; CDR3 DNA: TGCAGTGCTTTTCGACAGGGAGGGTACTACGAGCAGTACTTC; CDR3 protein: CSAFRQGGYYEQYF
clone size: -; J gene: TRBJ2-5; V gene: TRBV5-1; D gene: -; CDR3 DNA: TGCGCCAGCAGTTCCGCTAGCGCTAGGGAGACCCAGTACTTC; CDR3 protein: CASSSASARETQYF
clone size: many; J gene: TRBJ1-1; V gene: TRBV6-5; D gene: -; CDR3 DNA: TGTGCCAGCAGCCGAACCAACCTGGGGAACACTGAAGCTTTCTTT; CDR3 protein: CASSRTNLGNTEAFF
clone size: few; J gene: TRBJ2-7; V gene: TRBV6-2/TRBV6-3; D gene: -; CDR3 DNA: TGTGCCAGCAGTTACTCGGTGGGGGGCAGCTACGAGCAGTACTTC; CDR3 protein: CASSYSVGGSYEQYF
clone size: -; J gene: TRBJ2-7; V gene: TRBV4-3; D gene: TRBD1; CDR3 DNA: TGCGCCAGCAGCCAAGGATATGACAGGGGCGAGCAGTACTTC; CDR3 protein: CASSQGYDRGEQYF
clone size: few; J gene: TRBJ2-5; V gene: TRBV3-1; D gene: -; CDR3 DNA: TGTGCCAGCAGCCAAGGTGGGCATAGAGTCGTAGAGACCCAGTACTTC; CDR3 protein: CASSQGGHRVVETQYF
clone size: -; J gene: TRBJ1-6; V gene: TRBV9; D gene: -; CDR3 DNA: TGTGCCAGCAGCGTTACGGGGCAGTGGGATTCACCCCTCCACTTT; CDR3 protein: CASSVTGQWDSPLHF
clone size: few; J gene: TRBJ2-5; V gene: TRBV15; D gene: -; CDR3 DNA: TGTGCCACCAGCAGAGGCGGCGTTGAGACCCAGTACTTC; CDR3 protein: CATSRGGVETQYF
clone size: -; J gene: TRBJ2-1; V gene: TRBV4-3; D gene: TRBD2; CDR3 DNA: TGCGCCAGCAGCCTCGGGACTAGCGGGGGGGCCACTTCCTACAATGAGCAGTTCTTC; CDR3 protein: CASSLGTSGGATSYNEQFF